This T cell receptor beta chain came from a study of a mutant IDH1 vaccine in newly diagnosed glioma. Trimming took off 3 bases at V and 2 bases at J, with 8 bases between the two ends. CDR1 and CDR2 (germline): MNHEY, SMNVEV (reference sequence). The CDR3 consists of 13 residues. Assay used: immunoSEQ multiplex PCR; TCRdb lists only in-frame clones, some missing. The sample includes about 38,000 clones, around four fifths of them seen just once. Time point meaning: baseline, week 1 (first vaccination visit). Treatment reported: pre-vaccination baseline after standard-of-care therapy. The sequences come from PBMCs, collected from a glioma patient treated with radiotherapy, temozolomide or both. This chain uses TRBV27 with TRBJ2-7; D possibly corresponds to TRBD1 (5 bases). This sequence originates from a man aged 35 to 55 with glioma. Some clones in this sample may be carry-over from other donors' samples. The CDR3 protein is CASSLGRAYEQYF. The CDR3 nucleotides read TGTGCCAGCAGTTTGGGCAGGGCCTACGAGCAGTACTTC.